This T cell receptor (beta chain) was captured in a study of shared clonotypes between healthy human individuals. Overall study findings and caveats: Sampling included only blood; tissue repertoires likely differ. Naive CD4 clonotypes overlapped across a few donors at roughly 5%. Incompleteness in sorted-subset sequencing, despite large depth, was shown by rarefaction.

V lost 4 bases, J lost 2 bases, and 12 bases stayed unmatched. Germline CDR1 reads SGHRS; CDR2 reads YFSETQ. There are 17 residues in the CDR3. The repertoire was sequenced with immunoSEQ multiplex PCR; TCRdb's copy has only in-frame clones and lacks some. The sample contains 900,000 to 1,200,000 clones, around 78% of which appear only once. On this clone itself: Its cognate antigen is unknown.

The receptor was derived from a man aged 18 to 30 in good health. Some clones in this sample may be carry-over from other donors' samples. The sequenced material came from memory CD4+ T cells from PBMCs. Subset specified: CD45RA-negative fraction. The chain couples TRBV5-1 to TRBJ2-3; 8 positions match TRBD1. In DNA, the CDR3 is TGCGCCAGCAGCCGCACCACCGGGACAGGACACACAGATACGCAGTATTTT. Its protein product is CASSRTTGTGHTDTQYF.